These T cell receptor beta chains were read from a single sample in a study of blood T cell repertoires in COVID-19. Clones were sequenced by immunoSEQ multiplex PCR, and TCRdb holds only the in-frame ones, with some missing. The sample lists about 480,000 clones, more than 85% occurring once. Sequences were obtained from PBMCs or T cells enriched from blood (not recorded which). The source is a woman in her fifties or sixties who had recovered from COVID-19. CDR3s include the opening cysteine and the closing phenylalanine or tryptophan. The D gene is left open where the match is weak. Clone size is given for some rows only: seen once, a few or many times, or a class if the clone is expanded.

V	size	D	J	CDR3	DNA
TRBV3-1/TRBV3-2	-	TRBD1	TRBJ1-1	CASSHHADRGDTEAFF	TGTGCCAGCAGCCACCATGCGGACAGGGGCGACACTGAAGCTTTCTTT
TRBV5-1	-	TRBD1	TRBJ1-4	CASSRDSINEKLFF	TGCGCCAGCAGCCGGGACAGTATTAATGAAAAACTGTTTTTT
TRBV3-1/TRBV3-2	-	-	TRBJ1-2	CASSQGGGYTF	TGTGCCAGCAGCCAAGGGGGCGGCTACACCTTC
TRBV19	few	TRBD1	TRBJ1-5	CASRQGAWQPQHF	TGTGCCAGTAGACAGGGGGCATGGCAGCCCCAGCATTTT
TRBV11-3	-	-	TRBJ2-5	CASSPRGSQETQYF	TGTGCCAGCAGCCCCCGGGGTTCTCAAGAGACCCAGTACTTC
TRBV5-6	-	TRBD2	TRBJ2-2	CASSSGEGTGELFF	TGTGCCAGCAGCTCCGGGGAGGGCACCGGGGAGCTGTTTTTT
TRBV2	-	TRBD1	TRBJ1-5	CASSGQGAQPQHF	TGTGCCAGCAGTGGACAGGGGGCTCAGCCCCAGCATTTT
TRBV5-1	-	-	TRBJ2-6	CASSGGSGANVLTF	TGCGCCAGCTCAGGGGGGTCTGGGGCCAACGTCCTGACTTTC
TRBV11-2	-	-	TRBJ1-1	CASSLTTEAFF	TGTGCCAGCAGCCTAACCACTGAAGCTTTCTTT
TRBV29-1	once	TRBD1	TRBJ1-2	CSVDTGTAKPYGYTF	TGCAGCGTTGATACCGGGACAGCGAAGCCCTATGGCTACACCTTC
TRBV15	-	TRBD1	TRBJ2-3	CATSRAGTGGADTQYF	TGTGCCACCAGCAGAGCAGGGACAGGGGGCGCAGATACGCAGTATTTT
TRBV19	-	-	TRBJ1-1	CASSEGGWRNTEAFF	TGTGCCAGTAGTGAAGGGGGTTGGCGGAATACTGAAGCTTTCTTT
TRBV28	-	-	TRBJ1-5	CASSLAQGNQPQHF	TGTGCCAGCAGTTTAGCCCAGGGGAATCAGCCCCAGCATTTT
TRBV7-9	-	TRBD1	TRBJ2-7	CASSPSGPGQVGEQYF	TGTGCCAGCAGCCCCTCGGGCCCCGGACAGGTTGGGGAGCAGTACTTC
TRBV30	-	TRBD1	TRBJ1-4	CAWGQGANEKLFF	TGTGCCTGGGGACAGGGGGCGAATGAAAAACTGTTTTTT
TRBV6-5	-	-	TRBJ2-3	CATTRGATSTDTQYF	TGTGCGACAACCCGGGGGGCCACTAGCACAGATACGCAGTATTTT
TRBV5-1	-	-	TRBJ2-3	CASMTGTSTDTQYF	TGCGCCAGCATGACCGGGACTAGCACAGATACGCAGTATTTT
TRBV21-1	few	-	TRBJ1-2	CASSKGEFYYGYTF	TGTGCCAGCAGCAAAGGGGAGTTCTACTATGGCTACACCTTC
TRBV5-1	-	TRBD1	TRBJ1-2	CASSFDRAGYGYTF	TGCGCCAGCAGCTTCGACAGGGCAGGTTATGGCTACACCTTC
TRBV27	-	TRBD2	TRBJ2-2	CASKNPAGTGELFF	TGTGCCAGCAAAAACCCAGCGGGGACCGGGGAGCTGTTTTTT
TRBV19	-	-	TRBJ2-1	CASSIKSAGEQFF	TGTGCCAGTAGTATAAAATCCGCCGGTGAGCAGTTCTTC
TRBV2	once	TRBD2	TRBJ2-2	CASSEAGLAGGTGELFF	TGTGCCAGCAGTGAAGCGGGTCTAGCGGGGGGCACCGGGGAGCTGTTTTTT
TRBV6-2/TRBV6-3	-	-	TRBJ2-1	CASSYIRGGAYNEQFF	TGTGCCAGCAGTTACATTAGGGGGGGGGCCTACAATGAGCAGTTCTTC
TRBV10-2	-	TRBD1	TRBJ2-7	CASSMGQASYEQYF	TGCGCCAGCAGTATGGGACAGGCCAGCTACGAGCAGTACTTC
TRBV15	-	TRBD1	TRBJ2-6	CATSRALDRAPGANVLTF	TGTGCCACCAGCAGAGCCCTGGACAGGGCTCCCGGGGCCAACGTCCTGACTTTC
TRBV19	-	TRBD1	TRBJ1-2	CASSTTGGPYGYTF	TGTGCCAGTAGTACGACAGGGGGTCCTTATGGCTACACCTTC
TRBV7-2	-	-	TRBJ2-7	CASSLAVILGGGGAPREQYF	TGTGCCAGCAGCTTAGCGGTCATATTGGGAGGTGGGGGGGCCCCTAGGGAGCAGTACTTC
TRBV6-5	-	TRBD1	TRBJ2-5	CASSTGTGTETQYF	TGTGCCAGCAGTACCGGGACAGGGACGGAGACCCAGTACTTC
TRBV4-2	once	TRBD2	TRBJ2-5	CASSQEGGGGAETQYF	TGTGCCAGCAGCCAAGAGGGTGGCGGGGGTGCAGAGACCCAGTACTTC
TRBV21-1	-	-	TRBJ1-2	CASRSHPNYGYTF	TGTGCCAGCAGAAGCCACCCCAACTATGGCTACACCTTC
TRBV7-9	-	TRBD2	TRBJ2-7	CASSLFESGGITYEQYF	TGTGCCAGCAGCTTATTTGAGTCGGGGGGAATCACCTACGAGCAGTACTTC
TRBV15	-	TRBD2	TRBJ2-2	CATSRGSGGNTGELFF	TGTGCCACCAGCAGAGGGAGCGGGGGGAACACCGGGGAGCTGTTTTTT
TRBV19	-	-	TRBJ1-2	CASSIEYNYGYTF	TGTGCCAGTAGTATCGAGTATAACTATGGCTACACCTTC
TRBV5-1	few	TRBD1	TRBJ1-4	CASSFRDRDNEKLFF	TGCGCCAGCAGCTTCCGGGACAGGGATAATGAAAAACTGTTTTTT
TRBV18	-	-	TRBJ1-5	CASSLEGDQPQHF	TGTGCCAGCTCACTCGAAGGGGATCAGCCCCAGCATTTT
TRBV11-2	-	TRBD1	TRBJ1-1	CASSPGAGGLNTEAFF	TGTGCCAGCAGTCCAGGAGCAGGGGGTTTGAACACTGAAGCTTTCTTT
TRBV30	-	TRBD2	TRBJ2-2	CAWSVLGGATGELFF	TGTGCCTGGAGTGTTTTGGGAGGGGCCACCGGGGAGCTGTTTTTT
TRBV25-1	-	-	TRBJ1-2	CASSNPSGIYGYTF	TGTGCCAGCAGTAACCCGTCAGGGATCTATGGCTACACCTTC
TRBV4-1	-	TRBD2	TRBJ2-3	CASSQVGTSGTQYF	TGCGCCAGCAGCCAAGTTGGGACTAGTGGTACGCAGTATTTT
TRBV5-1	-	-	TRBJ2-2	CASRRDTTNTGELFF	TGCGCCAGCAGACGGGACACTACGAACACCGGGGAGCTGTTTTTT
TRBV11-2	few	-	TRBJ1-3	CASSQDRGLGNTIYF	TGTGCCAGCAGCCAAGACCGGGGACTAGGAAACACCATATATTTT
TRBV9	-	-	TRBJ2-3	CASSVTSSTDTQYF	TGTGCCAGCAGCGTTACCAGTAGCACAGATACGCAGTATTTT
TRBV21-1	-	-	TRBJ1-5	CASTDRGLQPQHF	TGTGCCAGCACTGATAGGGGGCTTCAGCCCCAGCATTTT
TRBV4-1	once	-	TRBJ2-3	CASSQVGRSTDTQYF	TGCGCCAGCAGCCAAGTAGGGAGGAGCACAGATACGCAGTATTTT
TRBV5-4	-	TRBD2	TRBJ2-5	CASSKGLAGGEETQYF	TGTGCCAGCAGTAAAGGACTAGCGGGGGGGGAAGAGACCCAGTACTTC
TRBV4-1	-	-	TRBJ1-1	CASSQDLGRNTEAFF	TGCGCCAGCAGCCAAGATCTTGGGAGAAACACTGAAGCTTTCTTT
TRBV13	-	-	TRBJ1-4	CASGSGSREKLFF	TGTGCCAGCGGGTCCGGGAGTCGGGAAAAACTGTTTTTT
TRBV4-2	-	-	TRBJ2-1	CASSQDRNEQFF	TGTGCCAGCAGCCAAGACCGGAATGAGCAGTTCTTC